The T cell receptor beta chain described here comes from a study of cytomegalovirus exposure and HLA in healthy donors. Whole-study findings and limits: TCR beta chains numbering more than 150 were designated cytomegalovirus-associated. Sequencing likely generated an artifact that appeared as a cluster of highly shared sequence variants.

A multiplex PCR was run with 60 Vbeta primers and 13 Jbeta primers. Repertoires were generated with immunoSEQ multiplex PCR, while TCRdb's copy carries only in-frame clones and drops some. The sample has about 270,000 clones, more than 55% seen once; the top ten hold 2% to 2.5%. In the case of this clone: Its antigen is unknown.

Input material: PBMCs. The receptor was isolated from a female donor in good health and CMV-seronegative.

CDR3 sequence reads: CASSLARGGVAFF. The CDR3, as DNA: TGTGCCAGCAGCTTAGCGCGGGGGGGGGTGGCTTTCTTT. The chain has TRBV7-2 and TRBJ1-1, with D possibly TRBD1 on 5 matching bases. The CDR3 totals 13 residues. Between the trimmed V and J ends, which lost 0 bases and 11 bases, there was a span of 13 bases. Germline CDR1 is SGHTA and CDR2 is FQGNSA.